The 25 T cell receptor beta chains below all came from one sample that was sequenced in a study of blood T cells in healthy people across ages. With a J-beta primer mix and a sample-barcoded 5' primer, a second PCR ran about 7 to 11 cycles. MiXCR was run by TCRdb on the 5' RACE reads, yielding one entry per CDR3 protein. Altogether roughly 800,000 distinct CDR3 sequences are present, 55% to 70% being singletons, with the ten largest covering about 20%. Sequences were obtained from blood. These TCRs come from a man aged 30-40 years in good health.

This chain connects TRBV5-6 to TRBJ2-3, with a tentative D call TRBD2 (5 bases). The CDR3 spans 12 residues. Germline V gene data show CDR1 as SGHDT and CDR2 as YYEEEE. The V gene lost 3 bases and the J gene lost 5 bases, with 7 bases spanning the gap. The chain's CDR3 is CASSSGLDTQYF. The CDR3 DNA is TGTGCCAGCAGCTCGGGATTAGATACGCAGTATTTT.

J is TRBJ2-1 and V is TRBV7-3, with TRBD2 matching over 7 bases. The trim removed 5 bases at V and 9 bases at J, leaving 13 bases unmatched. The CDR3 loop spans 15 amino acids. From germline, CDR1 is SGHTA and CDR2 FQGTGA. CDR3 nucleotides: TGTGCCAGCAGCCTCCGGGGCCAAGCGGGAAGTGAGCAGTTCTTC. This encodes CASSLRGQAGSEQFF. Together with reference TRBV7-3 and TRBJ2-1, the CDR3 gives the full variable domain: GAGVSQTPSNKVTEKGKYVELRCDPISGHTALYWYRQSLGQGPEFLIYFQGTGAADDSGLPNDRFFAVRPEGSVSTLKIQRTERGDSAVYLCASSLRGQAGSEQFFGPGTRLTVL.

The chain has TRBV6-2 or TRBV6-3 and TRBJ1-1; D is uncertain. Trimming removed 7 bases from V and 1 base from J, with 10 bases in between. The length of the CDR3 is 13 residues. The germline gives CDR1 MNHEY, CDR2 SVGEGT. The CDR3 here is CASTYRENTEAFF. For the CDR3, the DNA is TGTGCCAGCACCTATCGGGAGAACACTGAAGCTTTCTTT.

The V gene is TRBV25-1, the J gene TRBJ2-1; D not certain. Trimming took 3 bases from V and 12 from J, leaving 9 bases between them. Germline CDR1 and CDR2: MGHDK and SYGVNS. The CDR3 is 11 amino acids. CDR3 region: CASSDRYGQFF. The CDR3 DNA sequence: TGTGCCAGCAGTGACCGATATGGGCAGTTCTTC. The full variable domain, its missing parts supplied by reference TRBV25-1 and TRBJ2-1, is EADIYQTPRYLVIGTGKKITLECSQTMGHDKMYWYQQDPGMELHLIHYSYGVNSTEKGDLSSESTVSRIRTEHFPLTLESARPSHTSQYLCASSDRYGQFFGPGTRLTVL.

The table lists this clonotype with a few counts. The chain is built from TRBV4-1 and TRBJ2-7, with a possible D match to TRBD1 (6 bases). Per the germline V gene, CDR1 is MGHRA and CDR2 is YSYEKL. Trimming took 3 bases from V and 3 from J, leaving 21 bases between them. This CDR3 region has 17 residues. The CDR3 sequence: CASSQSTIRDTDYEQYF. For the CDR3, the DNA is TGCGCCAGCAGCCAGTCGACCATCCGGGACACGGACTACGAGCAGTACTTC.

The chain employs TRBV3-1 and TRBJ2-3; TRBD2 aligns across 7 bases. This CDR3 region has 15 residues. The trim removed 6 bases at V and 8 bases at J, leaving 14 bases unmatched. Germline V lookup: CDR1 LGHDT, CDR2 YNNKEL (reference sequence). This CDR3 reads CASRSSGAPWGTQYF. CDR3 DNA sequence: TGTGCCAGCAGATCGAGCGGGGCCCCATGGGGTACGCAGTATTTT.

The rearrangement links TRBV7-9 to TRBJ1-5; TRBD1 aligns across 10 bases. The tail of the sequence fits TRBJ2-3 better, so the J call may be wrong. Germline CDR1 reads SEHNR; CDR2 reads FQNEAQ (reference sequence). This CDR3 has 15 residues. The CDR3 loop is CASSRTGTGDQPQYF. The DNA for the CDR3 is TGTGCCAGCAGTCGAACCGGGACAGGGGATCAGCCCCAGTATTTT.

This clonotype was counted a few times. The chain's CDR3 is CSAGKTSGSYEQYF. The DNA for the CDR3 is TGCAGTGCTGGCAAAACTAGCGGGAGCTACGAGCAGTACTTC. The rearrangement joins TRBV20-1 to TRBJ2-7; TRBD2 aligns across 11 bases. V shed 5 bases, J shed 3 bases, and the junction held 6 bases outside the gene matches. This CDR3 spans 14 amino acids. CDR1 is DFQATT, CDR2 SNEGSKA, per germline (reference sequence).

Comment on this clonotype: A much larger clone is a single base away; this may be a read error. The rearrangement uses TRBV13 and TRBJ2-4; 8 positions agree with TRBD2. CDR3 length equals 14 residues. Germline V gene lookup returns CDR1 PRHDT and CDR2 FYEKMQ (reference sequence). V was pared by 7 bases and J by 13 bases, with 15 bases of the junction left unmatched. The CDR3 region is CASIRGRPLGEQYF. CDR3 sequence (DNA): TGTGCCAGCATCCGCGGGAGGCCCCTCGGTGAGCAGTACTTC.

The gene calls are TRBV9 and TRBJ2-3, with 7 bases matching TRBD2. The CDR3 totals 16 residues. Losses at the gene ends were 1 base for V and 0 bases for J; bases not matched to a gene: 5. In germline, CDR1 is SGDLS, CDR2 YYNGEE. In DNA, the CDR3 is TGTGCCAGCAGCGTAAGCGGGACGTTTAGCACAGATACGCAGTATTTT. Translating it yields CASSVSGTFSTDTQYF.

The chain combines TRBV12-3 or TRBV12-4 with TRBJ1-1; D gene unclear. The CDR3 consists of 13 residues. Trimming pared 2 bases from V and 6 bases from J, leaving 10 bases between. The CDR3 loop reads CASSLLGYAEAFF. In DNA form, the CDR3 reads TGTGCCAGCAGTTTACTGGGGTATGCTGAAGCTTTCTTT.

This clonotype showed up just a few times. The chain recombines TRBV28 with TRBJ2-7; D unclear. There are 14 residues in the CDR3. V was trimmed by 6 bases and J by 3 bases, leaving 15 bases between them. Germline CDR1 reads MDHEN; CDR2 reads SYDVKM. In nucleotides, the CDR3 is TGTGCCAGCAGCCTTGATCCCTCAGGCTACGAGCAGTACTTC. This gives the protein CASSLDPSGYEQYF.

The gene calls are TRBV14 and TRBJ1-2; a weak D match, TRBD1 (6 bases). Germline V gene lookup returns CDR1 SGHDN and CDR2 FVKESK. V was pared by 6 bases and J by 4 bases, with 12 bases between. This CDR3 comprises 13 residues. CDR3 amino acids: CASRQQGGYGYTF. The CDR3 region has the DNA TGTGCCAGCAGGCAACAGGGTGGCTATGGCTACACCTTC.

The chain carries TRBV5-1 and TRBJ2-5; 7 bases match TRBD1. With V trimmed by 7 bases and J by 3 bases, 9 bases remained unmatched. The CDR3 spans 14 residues. In germline, CDR1 is SGHRS, CDR2 YFSETQ. Here the CDR3 reads CASGRTGAEETQYF. As DNA, the CDR3 is TGCGCCAGCGGAAGAACAGGGGCGGAAGAGACCCAGTACTTC.

This clonotype was seen a single time. V is TRBV20-1 and J is TRBJ2-5; perhaps TRBD2 as D (6 bases). Germline-derived CDR1 and CDR2 are DFQATT and SNEGSKA (reference sequence). V lost 6 bases, J lost 11 bases, and 13 bases lay in between. CDR3 length: 10 amino acids. CDR3 in DNA: TGCAGTGCCGGGAGCAATGAGCAGTACTTC. It specifies CSAGSNEQYF.

The chain is built from TRBV7-2 and TRBJ2-7, with 10 positions matching TRBD2. J gave up 5 bases and V 6 bases, and 16 bases lay outside the gene matches. The V gene's germline CDR1 is SGHTA and CDR2 FQGNSA. This CDR3 region has 17 residues. The CDR3 spells CASSRGPSGSGTHEQYF. The CDR3 nucleotides read TGTGCCAGCAGTCGAGGCCCTAGCGGGAGTGGAACCCACGAGCAGTACTTC.

The chain couples TRBV5-1 to TRBJ2-7; D is possibly TRBD1 (7 bases). Trimming left V 0 bases short and J 2 bases short, with 15 bases between. This CDR3 has 16 residues. CDR1 and CDR2 (germline): SGHRS, YFSETQ. CDR3 coding DNA: TGCGCCAGCAGCTTGGAGGGACAGCCGGGAGCCTACGAGCAGTACTTC. This gives the protein CASSLEGQPGAYEQYF.

This clonotype has only a few counts. V gene TRBV7-2 combines with J gene TRBJ2-4; 7 bases are a match to TRBD2. The CDR3 runs 16 residues. V shed 5 bases and J 2 bases; nucleotides not matched to a gene: 9. The germline CDR1 and CDR2 sequences are SGHTA and FQGNSA. CDR3 in DNA: TGTGCCAGCAGCCCCGGCGGGAGTGAGTCCAAAAACATTCAGTACTTC. Protein sequence: CASSPGGSESKNIQYF.

V is TRBV10-3 and J is TRBJ2-3; 7 bases line up with TRBD1. The CDR3 is made up of 14 amino acids. The germline V gene has CDR1 ENHRY and CDR2 SYGVKD. The J segment lost 3 bases and the V segment lost 3 bases, leaving 3 bases of the junction unmatched. The CDR3 nucleotides read TGTGCCATCAGTGACAGGGGGTTTACAGATACGCAGTATTTT. Its translation: CAISDRGFTDTQYF.

This chain joins TRBV20-1 and TRBJ2-5; no reliable D call. The CDR3 extends over 11 amino acids. V was trimmed by 6 bases and J by 3 bases, leaving 8 bases between them. Germline CDR1 reads DFQATT; CDR2 reads SNEGSKA (reference sequence). Here the CDR3 reads CSAAPKETQYF. The CDR3, as DNA: TGCAGTGCCGCCCCAAAAGAGACCCAGTACTTC.

This clonotype was observed a handful of times. The V gene is TRBV21-1, the J gene TRBJ2-7; the D call in the table, TRBD1, was not verified against the DNA. TRBV21-1 is reported as a pseudogene. The CDR3 contains 11 residues. CDR3 protein: CASVGGPMGYF. The CDR3 DNA reads as TGTGCCAGCGTGGGGGGCCCGATGGGGTACTTC.

This rearrangement joins TRBV10-3 to TRBJ2-7; no clear D. There are 14 residues in the CDR3. V lost 3 bases to trimming and J lost 0 bases, with 9 bases between them. Looked up from germline, CDR1 is ENHRY and CDR2 is SYGVKD. The CDR3 nucleotides read TGTGCCATCAGTGATGGCGGAGCCTCCTACGAGCAGTACTTC. Encoded protein: CAISDGGASYEQYF.

The chain employs TRBV27 and TRBJ1-2, with 9 nucleotides matching TRBD1. Trimming cost V 5 bases and J 3 bases; bases outside gene matches: 7. The CDR3 runs to 15 residues. In germline, CDR1 is MNHEY, CDR2 SMNVEV (reference sequence). The DNA of the CDR3 is TGTGCCAGCAGTCAGACTGACAGGGGGGACTATGGCTACACCTTC. This encodes CASSQTDRGDYGYTF.

In its sample, this clonotype was seen a few times. The V and J genes are TRBV7-8 and TRBJ2-4; 8 bases map to TRBD1. CDR3 length: 17 amino acids. V lost 4 bases and J lost 3; bases outside the gene matches: 11. Germline CDR1 is SGHVS and CDR2 is FQNEAQ. CDR3 residues: CASSWHRDTGGKNIQYF. Here the CDR3 DNA reads TGTGCCAGCAGCTGGCATCGGGACACAGGGGGCAAAAACATTCAGTACTTC. Full variable domain (rest looked up from reference TRBV7-8 and TRBJ2-4): GAGVSQSPRYKVAKRGQDVALRCDPISGHVSLFWYQQALGQGPEFLTYFQNEAQLDKSGLPSDRFFAERPEGSVSTLKIQRTQQEDSAVYLCASSWHRDTGGKNIQYFGAGTRLSVL.

This clonotype was recorded once. The V call is TRBV18, the J call TRBJ2-6, with D possibly being TRBD1 (6 bases). CDR1 and CDR2 from the germline V gene are KGHSH and LQKENI. V shed 2 bases and J shed 0 bases, with 11 bases lying between them. CDR3 length: 17 amino acids. The CDR3 coding sequence is TGTGCCAGCTCACCAGCCAGGGGTTCCTCTGGGGCCAACGTCCTGACTTTC. The encoded protein is CASSPARGSSGANVLTF.